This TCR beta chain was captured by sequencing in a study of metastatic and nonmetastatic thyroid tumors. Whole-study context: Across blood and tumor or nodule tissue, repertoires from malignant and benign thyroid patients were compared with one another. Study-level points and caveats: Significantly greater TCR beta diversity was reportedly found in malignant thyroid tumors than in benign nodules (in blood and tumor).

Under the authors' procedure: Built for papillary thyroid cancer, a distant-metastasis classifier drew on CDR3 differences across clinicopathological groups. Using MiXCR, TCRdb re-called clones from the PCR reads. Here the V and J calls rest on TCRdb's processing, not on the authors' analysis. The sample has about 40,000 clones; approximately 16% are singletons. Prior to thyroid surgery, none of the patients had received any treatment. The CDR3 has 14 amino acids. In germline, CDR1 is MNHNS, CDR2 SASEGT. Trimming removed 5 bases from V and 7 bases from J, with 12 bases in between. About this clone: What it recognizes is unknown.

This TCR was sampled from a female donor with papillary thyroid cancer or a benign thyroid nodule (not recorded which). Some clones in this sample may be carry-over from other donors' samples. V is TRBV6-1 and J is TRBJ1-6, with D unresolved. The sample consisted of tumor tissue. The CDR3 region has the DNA TGTGCCAGCAGTTGGTTCAGGCCGAATTCACCCCTCCACTTT. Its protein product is CASSWFRPNSPLHF.